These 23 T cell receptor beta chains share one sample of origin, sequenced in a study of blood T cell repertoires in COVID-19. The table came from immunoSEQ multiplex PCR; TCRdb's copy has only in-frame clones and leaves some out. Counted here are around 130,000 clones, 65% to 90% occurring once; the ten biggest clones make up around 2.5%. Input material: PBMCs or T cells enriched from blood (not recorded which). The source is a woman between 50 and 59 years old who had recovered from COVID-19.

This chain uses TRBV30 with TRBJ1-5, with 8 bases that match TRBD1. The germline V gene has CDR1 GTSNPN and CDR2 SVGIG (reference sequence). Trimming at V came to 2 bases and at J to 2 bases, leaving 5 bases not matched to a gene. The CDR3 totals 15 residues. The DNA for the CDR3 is TGTGCCTGGAGTTCCAGGGGGCTCGGCAATCAGCCCCAGCATTTT. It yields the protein CAWSSRGLGNQPQHF.

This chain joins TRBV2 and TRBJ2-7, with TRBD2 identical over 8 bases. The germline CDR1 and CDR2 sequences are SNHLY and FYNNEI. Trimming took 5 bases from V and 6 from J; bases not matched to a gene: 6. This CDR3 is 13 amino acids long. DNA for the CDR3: TGTGCCAGCAGTCCGGGGGGGAATAGCGAGCAGTACTTC. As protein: CASSPGGNSEQYF. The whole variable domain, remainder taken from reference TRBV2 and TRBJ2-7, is EPEVTQTPSHQVTQMGQEVILRCVPISNHLYFYWYRQILGQKVEFLVSFYNNEISEKSEIFDDQFSVERPDGSNFTLKIRSTKLEDSAMYFCASSPGGNSEQYFGPGTRLTVT.

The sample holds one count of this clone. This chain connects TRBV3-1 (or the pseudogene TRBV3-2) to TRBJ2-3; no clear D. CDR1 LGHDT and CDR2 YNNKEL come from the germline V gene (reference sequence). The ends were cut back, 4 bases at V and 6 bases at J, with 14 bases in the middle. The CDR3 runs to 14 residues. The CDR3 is CASSPRRAGDTQYF. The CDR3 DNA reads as TGTGCCAGCAGCCCTAGGAGAGCCGGGGATACGCAGTATTTT.

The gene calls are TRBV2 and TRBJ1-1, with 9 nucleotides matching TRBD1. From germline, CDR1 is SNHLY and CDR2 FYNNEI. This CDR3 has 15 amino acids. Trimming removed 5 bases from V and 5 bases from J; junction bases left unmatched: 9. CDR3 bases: TGTGCCAGCAGTTTACAGGGGGCAGTGGGAACTGAAGCTTTCTTT. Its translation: CASSLQGAVGTEAFF.

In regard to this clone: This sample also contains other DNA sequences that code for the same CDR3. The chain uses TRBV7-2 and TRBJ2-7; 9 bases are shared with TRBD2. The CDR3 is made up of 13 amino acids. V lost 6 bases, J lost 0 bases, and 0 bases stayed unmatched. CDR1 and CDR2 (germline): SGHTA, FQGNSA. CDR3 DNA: TGTGCCAGCAGGACTAGCGGCTCCTACGAGCAGTACTTC. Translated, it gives CASRTSGSYEQYF. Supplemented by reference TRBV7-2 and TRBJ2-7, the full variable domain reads GAGVSQSPSNKVTEKGKDVELRCDPISGHTALYWYRQSLGQGLEFLIYFQGNSAPDKSGLPSDRFSAERTGGSVSTLTIQRTQQEDSAVYLCASRTSGSYEQYFGPGTRLTVT.

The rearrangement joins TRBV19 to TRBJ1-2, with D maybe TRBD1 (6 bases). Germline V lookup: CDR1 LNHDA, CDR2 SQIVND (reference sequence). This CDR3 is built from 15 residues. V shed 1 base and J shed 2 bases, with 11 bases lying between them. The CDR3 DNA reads TGTGCCAGTAGTATAGGAGGACAGCTCAACTATGGCTACACCTTC. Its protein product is CASSIGGQLNYGYTF. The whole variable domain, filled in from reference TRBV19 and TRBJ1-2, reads DGGITQSPKYLFRKEGQNVTLSCEQNLNHDAMYWYRQDPGQGLRLIYYSQIVNDFQKGDIAEGYSVSREKKESFPLTVTSAQKNPTAFYLCASSIGGQLNYGYTFGSGTRLTVV.

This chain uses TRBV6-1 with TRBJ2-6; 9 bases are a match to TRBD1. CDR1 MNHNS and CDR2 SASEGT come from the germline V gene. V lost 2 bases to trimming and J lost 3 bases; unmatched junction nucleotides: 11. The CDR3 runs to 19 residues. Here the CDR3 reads CASSELWTGVVGGANVLTF. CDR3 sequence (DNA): TGTGCCAGCAGTGAACTTTGGACAGGGGTGGTCGGTGGGGCCAACGTCCTGACTTTC.

CDR3 sequence: CASGTRGGGTDTQYF. The CDR3 nucleotides read TGTGCTAGTGGTACGCGCGGGGGGGGCACAGATACGCAGTATTTT. The chain combines TRBV12-5 with TRBJ2-3; TRBD2 matches at 9 bases. The CDR3 totals 15 residues. After removal of 5 bases from V and 1 base from J, the junction contained 4 bases not matched to a gene. CDR1 is LGHNT and CDR2 is FRNRAP in the germline V gene.

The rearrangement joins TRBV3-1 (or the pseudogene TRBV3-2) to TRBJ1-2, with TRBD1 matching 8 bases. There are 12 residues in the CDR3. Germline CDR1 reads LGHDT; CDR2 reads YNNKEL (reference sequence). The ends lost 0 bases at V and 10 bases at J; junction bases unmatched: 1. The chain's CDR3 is CASSQEGQDYTF. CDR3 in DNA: TGTGCCAGCAGCCAAGAGGGACAGGACTACACCTTC.

This CDR3 reads CASSQAGTGGYEQYF. The CDR3 region has the DNA TGCGCCAGCAGCCAAGCTGGGACAGGGGGTTACGAGCAGTACTTC. This chain links TRBV4-1 with TRBJ2-7; 11 bases line up with TRBD1. The CDR3 has 15 residues. The J segment lost 4 bases and the V segment lost 1 base, leaving 3 bases of the junction unmatched. Germline assignment: CDR1 MGHRA and CDR2 YSYEKL.

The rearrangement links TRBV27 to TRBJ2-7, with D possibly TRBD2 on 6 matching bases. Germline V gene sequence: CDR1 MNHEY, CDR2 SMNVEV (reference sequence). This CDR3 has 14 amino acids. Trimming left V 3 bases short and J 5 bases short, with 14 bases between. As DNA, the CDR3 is TGTGCCAGCAGTTTCGAACTCGCGGGGCACGAGCAGTACTTC. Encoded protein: CASSFELAGHEQYF.

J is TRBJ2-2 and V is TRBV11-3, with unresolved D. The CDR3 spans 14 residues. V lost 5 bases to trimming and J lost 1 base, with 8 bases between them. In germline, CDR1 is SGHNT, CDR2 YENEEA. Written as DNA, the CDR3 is TGTGCCAGCAGCCCCATCATGAACACCGGGGAGCTGTTTTTT. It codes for CASSPIMNTGELFF.

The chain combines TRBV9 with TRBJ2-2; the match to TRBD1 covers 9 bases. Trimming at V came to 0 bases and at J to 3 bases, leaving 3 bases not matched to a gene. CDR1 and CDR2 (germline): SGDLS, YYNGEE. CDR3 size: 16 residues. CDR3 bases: TGTGCCAGCAGCGTAGTCACAGGGGGCTACACCGGGGAGCTGTTTTTT. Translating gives CASSVVTGGYTGELFF.

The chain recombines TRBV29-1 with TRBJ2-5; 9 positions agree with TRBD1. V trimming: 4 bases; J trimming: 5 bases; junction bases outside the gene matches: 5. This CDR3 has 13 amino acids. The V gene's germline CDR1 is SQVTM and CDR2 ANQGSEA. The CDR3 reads CSVVDRGKETQYF. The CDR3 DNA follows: TGCAGCGTTGTGGACAGGGGAAAGGAGACCCAGTACTTC.

CDR3 residues: CASRGSGGALTQYF. CDR3 coding DNA: TGTGCCAGCAGGGGTAGCGGGGGGGCTCTTACGCAGTATTTT. This rearrangement joins TRBV7-8 to TRBJ2-3; the match to TRBD2 covers 11 bases. CDR3 length: 14 amino acids. Per germline, CDR1 SGHVS and CDR2 FQNEAQ. Trimming removed 6 bases from V and 8 bases from J; junction bases left unmatched: 7.

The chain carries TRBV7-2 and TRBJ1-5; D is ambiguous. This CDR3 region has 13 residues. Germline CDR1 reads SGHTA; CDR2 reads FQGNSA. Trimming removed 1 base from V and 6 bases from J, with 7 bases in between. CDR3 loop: CASSLVGPQPQHF. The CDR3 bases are TGTGCCAGCAGCTTAGTTGGCCCTCAGCCCCAGCATTTT.

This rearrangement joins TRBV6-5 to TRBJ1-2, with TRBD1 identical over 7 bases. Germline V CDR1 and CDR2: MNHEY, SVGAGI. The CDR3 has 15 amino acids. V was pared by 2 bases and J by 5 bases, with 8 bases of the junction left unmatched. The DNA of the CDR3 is TGTGCCAGCAGTTACCTGGGGACAGCGACTTATGGCTACACCTTC. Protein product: CASSYLGTATYGYTF.

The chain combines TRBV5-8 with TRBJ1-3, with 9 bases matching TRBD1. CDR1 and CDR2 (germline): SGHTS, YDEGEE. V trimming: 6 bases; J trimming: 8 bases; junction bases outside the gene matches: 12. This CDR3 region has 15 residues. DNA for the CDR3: TGTGCCAGCACCCGAGGACGGGACAGGGTGGACACCATATATTTT. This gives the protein CASTRGRDRVDTIYF.

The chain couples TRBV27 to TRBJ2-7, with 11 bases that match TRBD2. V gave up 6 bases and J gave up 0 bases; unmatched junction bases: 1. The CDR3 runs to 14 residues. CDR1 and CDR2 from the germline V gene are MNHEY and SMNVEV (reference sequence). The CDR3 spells CASSGTSGSYEQYF. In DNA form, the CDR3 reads TGTGCCAGCAGCGGGACTAGCGGCTCCTACGAGCAGTACTTC.

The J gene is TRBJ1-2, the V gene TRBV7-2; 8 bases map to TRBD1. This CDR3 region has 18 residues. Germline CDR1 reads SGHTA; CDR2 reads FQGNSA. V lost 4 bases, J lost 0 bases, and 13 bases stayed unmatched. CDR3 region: CASSSHRTGLRANYGYTF. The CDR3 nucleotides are TGTGCCAGCAGCTCCCATAGGACAGGGTTAAGAGCTAACTATGGCTACACCTTC.

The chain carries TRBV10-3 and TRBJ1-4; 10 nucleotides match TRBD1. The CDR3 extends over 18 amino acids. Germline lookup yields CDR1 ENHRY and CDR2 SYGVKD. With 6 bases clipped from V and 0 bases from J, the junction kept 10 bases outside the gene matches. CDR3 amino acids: CAIRAGTGDPTTNEKLFF. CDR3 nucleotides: TGTGCCATCAGGGCCGGGACAGGGGACCCCACAACTAATGAAAAACTGTTTTTT.

The CDR3 protein is CASSLHASGSSYNEQFF. CDR3 sequence (DNA): TGCGCCAGCAGCTTGCACGCTAGCGGGAGCTCCTACAATGAGCAGTTCTTC. This chain joins TRBV5-1 and TRBJ2-1; 10 nucleotides line up with TRBD2. This CDR3 region has 17 residues. With V trimmed by 1 base and J by 0 bases, 4 bases remained unmatched. Germline V lookup: CDR1 SGHRS, CDR2 YFSETQ.

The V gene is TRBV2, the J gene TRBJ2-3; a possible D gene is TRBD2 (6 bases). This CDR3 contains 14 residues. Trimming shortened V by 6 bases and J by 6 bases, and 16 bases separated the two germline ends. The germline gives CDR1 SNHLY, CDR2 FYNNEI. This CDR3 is CASRTGDSIDTQYF. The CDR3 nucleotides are TGTGCCAGCAGAACCGGGGACTCCATCGATACGCAGTATTTT.